The source of this T cell receptor beta chain is a study of early T cells in non-severe SARS-CoV-2 infection. Germline lookup yields CDR1 SGHNT and CDR2 YENEEA. The ends lost 4 bases at V and 4 bases at J; junction bases unmatched: 6. This CDR3 spans 16 amino acids. Individual cDNA molecules were tagged with unique molecular identifiers, the study reported. MiXCR, applied by TCRdb to the 5' RACE reads, yields one record per CDR3 protein. The sample holds tens of thousands of distinct CDR3 sequences; around 13% are singletons and the top ten take about 8.6%. This clonotype was detected a few times. The clonotype originates from an adult who was a healthcare worker with PCR-confirmed SARS-CoV-2 infection or an uninfected control (not recorded which). Sequencing was carried out using whole blood. The J gene is TRBJ2-1, the V gene TRBV11-3, with TRBD2 matching 11 bases. CDR3 bases: TGTGCCAGCAGCTCGGTGGGGACTAGCGGTTACAATGAGCAGTTCTTC. Amino acid sequence: CASSSVGTSGYNEQFF.